This T cell receptor beta chain was sequenced in a study of cytomegalovirus exposure and HLA in healthy donors. Study information: Researchers previously reported finding roughly 120 million unique TCR beta sequences from around 200 million T cells. Whole-study findings and limits: In a later analysis, TCR beta V- and J-gene trimming was associated with a missense DCLRE1C variant.

Researchers ran the PCR with 60 Vbeta and 13 Jbeta primers. In the study's own analysis: A follow-up analysis tallied 60 million to 85 million unique TCR beta chains, roughly 11 million shared. Sequencing was performed with immunoSEQ multiplex PCR; in TCRdb, only in-frame clones are kept and a portion is missing. D and trimming were read from the DNA, whereas the V and J calls and clone size are those reported in that table. Of about 160,000 clones listed, 60% to 85% are singletons. Worth noting for this clone: Antigen specificity is unknown.

V shed 2 bases, J shed 8 bases, and the junction held 4 bases outside the gene matches. The CDR3 is 15 amino acids. The germline CDR1 and CDR2 sequences are SGHDT and YYEEEE. Though nominally healthy at sampling, donors likely had unrecorded immune exposures. The source of this sequence is a man aged 25 to 45 in good health and CMV-seropositive. The rearrangement uses TRBV5-6 and TRBJ1-6, with 10 positions matching TRBD1. Sequencing input: PBMCs. CDR3 region: CASSLVGTGDSPLHF. The CDR3, as DNA: TGTGCCAGCAGCTTAGTTGGGACAGGGGATTCACCCCTCCACTTT.